This T cell receptor (beta chain) was retrieved from a study of Ad26.COV2.S vaccination and SARS-CoV-2 variants. Study information: Donor participated within the Ad26.COV2.S arm of the COV1001 trial. Study-level results: Substantial breadth was reportedly displayed by spike-specific CD8+ and CD4+ T cell responses after vaccination.

Losses at the gene ends were 6 bases for V and 3 bases for J; bases not matched to a gene: 8. This CDR3 spans 15 amino acids. Germline CDR1 and CDR2: MNHEY and SVGAGI. TCRdb keeps only in-frame clones here, not all; method: immunoSEQ multiplex PCR. The data show 350,000 to 450,000 clones, approximately 90% seen once. On this clone itself: Its matching antigen is unknown.

As for treatment: some 20 received Ad26.COV2.S at low or high dose, single or two shots; about 5 received placebo; per-sample allocation not given. It was on day 63 after the first vaccine or placebo injection that samples were taken. The sample in question was peripheral blood, obtained in a trial of Ad26.COV2.S vaccine versus placebo. The sequence was collected from a person aged 18-65 years who received the Ad26.COV2.S COVID-19 vaccine or a placebo. V gene TRBV6-5 combines with J gene TRBJ2-3; 8 nucleotides match TRBD2. The CDR3 is CASRSGGAGTDTQYF. In nucleotides, the CDR3 is TGTGCCAGCAGATCCGGGGGGGCTGGGACAGATACGCAGTATTTT.